A selection of T cell receptor beta chains follows, all from one sample in a study of blood T cell repertoires in COVID-19. Method: immunoSEQ multiplex PCR; TCRdb's copy keeps in-frame clones and lacks some. The table has 260,000 or so clones, 88% seen once. What was sequenced was peripheral blood. The receptors stem from a man in his late teens or twenties with active or convalescent COVID-19. Both conserved end residues are part of each CDR3. The order of the fields is D gene, J gene, V gene, clone size, CDR3 DNA, CDR3 protein. D genes are given only for firm matches. Only part of the rows carry a size: once, few, many, or a class if the clone is expanded.

TRBD1 TRBJ2-2 TRBV7-7 few TGTGCCAGCAGCGCCCAGGGGGCGGGAACCGGGGAGCTGTTTTTT CASSAQGAGTGELFF
- TRBJ2-3 TRBV6-2/TRBV6-3 - TGTGCCAGCAGTTATAGGTTTAGCCGCCGGGATACGCAGTATTTT CASSYRFSRRDTQYF
TRBD2 TRBJ2-7 TRBV5-1 - TGCGCCAGCAGCTTGACAAGCGGGGGGGCCTACGAGCAGTACTTC CASSLTSGGAYEQYF
TRBD1 TRBJ1-4 TRBV6-5 - TGTGCCAGCAGTTACTCATCAGGGGGAGGTGAAAAACTGTTTTTT CASSYSSGGGEKLFF
TRBD1 TRBJ1-1 TRBV4-1 - TGCGCCAGCAGCCAATCCGGGACAGGGTGGACTGAAGCTTTCTTT CASSQSGTGWTEAFF
TRBD1 TRBJ1-2 TRBV12-3/TRBV12-4 - TGTGCCAGCAGTCTGACAGGGTACTATGGCTACACCTTC CASSLTGYYGYTF
TRBD1 TRBJ1-1 TRBV3-1/TRBV3-2 once TGTGCCAGCAGGGTCGGACAGGGAGGTACTGAAGCTTTCTTT CASRVGQGGTEAFF
TRBD1 TRBJ1-1 TRBV5-5 - TGTGCCAGCAGCTTGGTCCTCGGGACAGGGGGCATTGAAGCTTTCTTT CASSLVLGTGGIEAFF
- TRBJ2-7 TRBV5-1 - TGCGCCAGCAGCTTGTGGCAGGTCTCCTACGAGCAGTACTTC CASSLWQVSYEQYF
TRBD2 TRBJ2-3 TRBV12-3/TRBV12-4 - TGTGCCAGCAGGGGAGGGACGACAGATACGCAGTATTTT CASRGGTTDTQYF
- TRBJ2-1 TRBV6-2/TRBV6-3 - TGTGCCAGCACCCCGGGCCCCTGGGAGCAGTTCTTC CASTPGPWEQFF
- TRBJ1-2 TRBV2 - TGTGCCAGCAGGAGAGAACACTATGGCTACACCTTC CASRREHYGYTF
TRBD1 TRBJ1-1 TRBV29-1 - TGCAGCGTTGAGGGGACAGGGATTAGAGCTTTCTTT CSVEGTGIRAFF
TRBD1 TRBJ1-2 TRBV10-3 - TGTGCCATGCGGCCGAGGGGGCTCGGGGGCTACACCTTC CAMRPRGLGGYTF
- TRBJ1-1 TRBV6-5 - TGTGCCACGTCTGTGAACACTGAAGCTTTCTTT CATSVNTEAFF
- TRBJ2-1 TRBV6-1 - TGTGCCAGCAGTGAATTGGACAGCCGTAACAATGAGCAGTTCTTC CASSELDSRNNEQFF
TRBD1 TRBJ2-7 TRBV9 once TGTGCCAGCAGCGTAGGGGCGGAGACAGGGGAGGTCGAGCAGTACTTC CASSVGAETGEVEQYF
- TRBJ2-1 TRBV5-1 few TGCGCCAGCAGCTTGCAAGGGGCCTACAATGAGCAGTTCTTC CASSLQGAYNEQFF
- TRBJ2-4 TRBV6-1 once TGTGCCAGCACCCTGGGCACCTTAGCCAAAAACATTCAGTACTTC CASTLGTLAKNIQYF
- TRBJ1-4 TRBV4-2 - TGTGCCAGCAGCCCGAATGAAAAACTGTTTTTT CASSPNEKLFF
- TRBJ1-1 TRBV4-1 - TGCGCCAGCAGCCAAGCTGTGAGGGGGTACACTGAAGCTTTCTTT CASSQAVRGYTEAFF
- TRBJ1-3 TRBV1 - TGCACCAGCAGCCGGGAGTTTACGGGCTCTGGAAACACCATATATTTT CTSSREFTGSGNTIYF
- TRBJ1-1 TRBV18 - TGTGCCAGCTCACCAGGGGGCACCACTGAAGCTTTCTTT CASSPGGTTEAFF
TRBD2 TRBJ2-3 TRBV4-2 - TGTGCCAGCAGCCACCAAGAACGGGGGGGCGAGGTAGATACGCAGTATTTT CASSHQERGGEVDTQYF
- TRBJ1-6 TRBV2 - TGTGCCAGCAGTGAAGCGGGGGCCAGGGATTCACCCCTCCACTTT CASSEAGARDSPLHF
TRBD2 TRBJ2-1 TRBV29-1 - TGCAGCGTTGATCGTCTAGCGGGGGGCTACAATGAGCAGTTCTTC CSVDRLAGGYNEQFF
- TRBJ1-1 TRBV10-3 - TGTGCCATCAACAAACAGGGCGGATACACTGAAGCTTTCTTT CAINKQGGYTEAFF
- TRBJ2-7 TRBV5-1 - TGCGCCAGCAGCTTGGCCCCAGGGTTGGGGTACGAGCAGTACTTC CASSLAPGLGYEQYF
- TRBJ1-6 TRBV4-1 - TGCGCCAGCAGCCAAGGTCCCCCGAGACCCCTCCACTTT CASSQGPPRPLHF
- TRBJ1-2 TRBV27 - TGTGCCAGCAGTTTAGTTCCAGGGTGGAATGGCTACACCTTC CASSLVPGWNGYTF
- TRBJ1-3 TRBV4-3 - TGCGCCAGCAGCCAAGCCGGGGAACTGACTGGAAACACCATATATTTT CASSQAGELTGNTIYF
TRBD1 TRBJ1-1 TRBV25-1 - TGTGCCAGCAGGGAGACAGGGACGGGGAACACTGAAGCTTTCTTT CASRETGTGNTEAFF
TRBD1 TRBJ1-2 TRBV6-2/TRBV6-3 - TGTGCCAGCAGTATTGACCAGGGGGTCTATGGCTACACCTTC CASSIDQGVYGYTF
- TRBJ1-2 TRBV12-5 - TGTGCTAGTGGTTGGGGGAGGCAGATAAACTATGGCTACACCTTC CASGWGRQINYGYTF
TRBD1 TRBJ2-2 TRBV19 few TGTGCCAGTAGTCCCGGGACAGTGAACACCGGGGAGCTGTTTTTT CASSPGTVNTGELFF
TRBD1 TRBJ1-1 TRBV19 - TGTGCCAGTAGTACCCTCGGGACAGGGAGAACTGAAGCTTTCTTT CASSTLGTGRTEAFF
TRBD1 TRBJ2-3 TRBV19 - TGTGCCAGTAGAAGGGGACAGGGAACAGATACGCAGTATTTT CASRRGQGTDTQYF
- TRBJ1-2 TRBV9 - TGTGCCAGCGGGACTCTGAATGGCTACACCTTC CASGTLNGYTF
- TRBJ2-3 TRBV29-1 once TGCAGCGTTGAAGGGCTAGCGCTAACCACAGATACGCAGTATTTT CSVEGLALTTDTQYF
- TRBJ2-2 TRBV5-6 - TGTGCCAGCAGCTTGGGAGGATTATCCGGGGAGCTGTTTTTT CASSLGGLSGELFF
- TRBJ1-2 TRBV18 - TGTGCCAGCTCACCACCCGTTAGACTCGGACACCCCTATGGCTACACCTTC CASSPPVRLGHPYGYTF
TRBD1 TRBJ1-2 TRBV3-1/TRBV3-2 - TGTGCCAGCAGTCCTTGGGACAGGCCCGGGGGGGGCTACACCTTC CASSPWDRPGGGYTF
TRBD2 TRBJ2-1 TRBV7-3 - TGTGCCAGCAGCTTAAGTAGCGGGGAGTACAATGAGCAGTTCTTC CASSLSSGEYNEQFF
TRBD2 TRBJ2-3 TRBV6-4 - TGTGCCAGCAGTGACGGGGGAGCGGGGGCTTTAGATACGCAGTATTTT CASSDGGAGALDTQYF
- TRBJ1-1 TRBV19 - TGTGCCAGTAAGGACGCCCCGTCGGGCGGGACTGAAGCTTTCTTT CASKDAPSGGTEAFF